This is a list of T cell receptor beta chains from one sample in a study of T cell responses to AZD1222 COVID-19 vaccine. This table comes from immunoSEQ multiplex PCR, and its TCRdb copy is limited to in-frame clones, with some not included. The sample records about 110,000 clones, 94% being singletons. Specimen: peripheral blood, collected 28 days after the second AZD1222 dose. Source of these receptors: an adult who received the AZD1222 COVID-19 vaccine. Each CDR3 is given with its conserved first and last residue. The D gene is left open where the match is weak. Clone size is stated in some rows and not others, as once, few, many or a class when expanded.

.	.	TRBV12-3/TRBV12-4	TRBJ1-1	TGTGCCAGTGGGATCCTCGAGGGGACTGAAGCTTTCTTT	CASGILEGTEAFF
.	once	TRBV28	TRBJ1-2	TGTGCCAGCAGTTTGTTCGGGTATGGCTACACCTTC	CASSLFGYGYTF
.	.	TRBV5-4	TRBJ1-4	TGTGCCAGCAGCTTTCAGACAGGCAGTGAAAAACTGTTTTTT	CASSFQTGSEKLFF
TRBD1	.	TRBV12-3/TRBV12-4	TRBJ1-2	TGTGCCAGCAGTTCTCACAGGGGATATGGCTACACCTTC	CASSSHRGYGYTF
.	.	TRBV20-1	TRBJ1-2	TGCAGTGCTAGTTCCCCAGGGGACTATGGCTACACCTTC	CSASSPGDYGYTF
TRBD2	.	TRBV3-1/TRBV3-2	TRBJ2-5	TGTGCCAGCAGCCATGGACTAGCGGGGAACACCCGCGGGGAGACCCAGTACTTC	CASSHGLAGNTRGETQYF
.	.	TRBV7-9	TRBJ1-5	TGTGCCAGCAGCTCCCACCTAGGGGTTCAGCCCCAGCATTTT	CASSSHLGVQPQHF
TRBD2	once	TRBV6-1	TRBJ2-1	TGTGCCAGCAGTGATTACGGCGGGAGGGTTTACAATGAGCAGTTCTTC	CASSDYGGRVYNEQFF
TRBD1	.	TRBV25-1	TRBJ1-2	TGTGCCAGCAGTGGCCTGACAGGGGACGGCTACACCTTC	CASSGLTGDGYTF
.	.	TRBV6-5	TRBJ1-2	TGTGCCAGCAGTTACGGGGTTGGCTACACCTTC	CASSYGVGYTF
TRBD2	.	TRBV6-5	TRBJ2-1	TGTGCCAGCAGTTACTCGAAAGCTAGCGGGGGCAATGAGCAGTTCTTC	CASSYSKASGGNEQFF
.	.	TRBV4-2	TRBJ1-1	TGTGCCAGCAGCCATCAGAAGGGGGACACTGAAGCTTTCTTT	CASSHQKGDTEAFF
.	.	TRBV4-1	TRBJ1-1	TGCGCCAGCAGCGGGGGAAGCACTGAAGCTTTCTTT	CASSGGSTEAFF
.	few	TRBV5-5	TRBJ1-4	TGTGCCAGCAGCTGGACGGAACTAAATGAAAAACTGTTTTTT	CASSWTELNEKLFF
.	.	TRBV7-2	TRBJ1-2	TGTGCCAGCAGCTACCGACAGATGTATGGCTACACCTTC	CASSYRQMYGYTF